This T cell receptor (beta chain) was found in a study of T cell responses to AZD1222 COVID-19 vaccine. Measured with immunoSEQ multiplex PCR; TCRdb has only the in-frame clones, and not every one. This table has about 190,000 clones, around 94% appearing once. Germline V gene lookup returns CDR1 LGHNA and CDR2 YSLEER. The CDR3 extends over 15 amino acids. Unmatched junction bases numbered 3, after V lost 0 bases and J lost 5 bases. The starting material was peripheral blood, obtained on day 0 of AZD1222 vaccination. The TCR originated in an adult in good health. This chain joins TRBV4-3 and TRBJ2-2; 7 nucleotides align to TRBD2. CDR3 nucleotide sequence: TGCGCCAGCAGCCAAGATCCGGGGGGAACCGGGGAGCTGTTTTTT. Translated: CASSQDPGGTGELFF.